This is a list of T cell receptor beta chains from one sample in a study of neurological immune-mediated disorders. A single record per CDR3 protein comes from TCRdb applying MiXCR to the 5' RACE reads. The sample lists about 38,000 distinct CDR3 sequences; around 7% were seen once. Sample: CD4+ T cells from blood. These receptors were taken from a man between 50 and 59 years old in good health. The conserved cysteine and the conserved F or W are not part of the CDR3 here. Each record gives: V gene, CDR3 length, CDR3 protein.

v_gene: TRBV20-1
len: 11
CDR3aa: SAPGPGAYEQY

v_gene: TRBV7-2
len: 11
CDR3aa: ASSWGYTGELF

v_gene: TRBV20-1
len: 13
CDR3aa: SAQPLAVPYNEQF

v_gene: TRBV27
len: 12
CDR3aa: ASSDLGGRKTQY

v_gene: TRBV11-2
len: 11
CDR3aa: ASSPRLANEQF

v_gene: TRBV5-1
len: 12
CDR3aa: ASSRAGRTDTQY

v_gene: TRBV6-1
len: 12
CDR3aa: ASTTAGSTDTQY

v_gene: TRBV5-4
len: 15
CDR3aa: ASSMGLAGPSYNEQF

v_gene: TRBV27
len: 12
CDR3aa: ASSLDRGHGELF

v_gene: TRBV7-2
len: 14
CDR3aa: ASSYNRGRWMETQY

v_gene: TRBV11-2
len: 11
CDR3aa: ASSLDRANVLT

v_gene: TRBV7-3
len: 15
CDR3aa: ASSLIPPYSGANVLT

v_gene: TRBV7-2
len: 16
CDR3aa: ASSSRPPSGSINYEQY

v_gene: TRBV4-1
len: 13
CDR3aa: ASSLLPGGGTEAF

v_gene: TRBV20-1
len: 12
CDR3aa: SAQGTGLYTEAF

v_gene: TRBV7-2
len: 16
CDR3aa: ASSLRTSGRIATGELF

v_gene: TRBV5-1
len: 12
CDR3aa: ASSLGQANYGYT

v_gene: TRBV20-1
len: 13
CDR3aa: SATGTSGVQETQY

v_gene: TRBV7-2
len: 13
CDR3aa: ASSLAAENTGELF

v_gene: TRBV19
len: 10
CDR3aa: ASSRFRETQY

v_gene: TRBV28
len: 11
CDR3aa: ASSYRGKGELF

v_gene: TRBV20-1
len: 13
CDR3aa: SARKGGSIADTQY